Shown below are 2 T cell receptor beta chains from a single sample sequenced in a study of blood T cell repertoires in COVID-19. Profiling relied on immunoSEQ multiplex PCR, and the TCRdb table lists in-frame clones only, not all of them. The sample has about 260,000 clones; around nine tenths are singletons. The sequenced sample was peripheral blood. These receptors all come from a woman aged 55-70 years with COVID-19, enrolled during active disease.

J is TRBJ1-6 and V is TRBV2; 8 nucleotides match TRBD1. The CDR3 sequence is 15 residues long. Per the germline V gene, CDR1 is SNHLY and CDR2 is FYNNEI. Unmatched junction bases numbered 4, after V lost 6 bases and J lost 3 bases. CDR3 protein: CASRPDRDYNSPLHF. The DNA of the CDR3 is TGTGCCAGCAGACCGGACAGGGACTATAATTCACCCCTCCACTTT.

This clone was recorded only once. V is TRBV6-5 and J is TRBJ2-5; TRBD2 might be the D (6 bases). Germline lookup yields CDR1 MNHEY and CDR2 SVGAGI. V lost 8 bases to trimming and J lost 2 bases, with 18 bases between them. CDR3 size: 15 residues. The CDR3, as DNA: TGTGCCAGCCACATAGGCCACCGGGGGCAAGAGACCCAGTACTTC. Its protein product is CASHIGHRGQETQYF.